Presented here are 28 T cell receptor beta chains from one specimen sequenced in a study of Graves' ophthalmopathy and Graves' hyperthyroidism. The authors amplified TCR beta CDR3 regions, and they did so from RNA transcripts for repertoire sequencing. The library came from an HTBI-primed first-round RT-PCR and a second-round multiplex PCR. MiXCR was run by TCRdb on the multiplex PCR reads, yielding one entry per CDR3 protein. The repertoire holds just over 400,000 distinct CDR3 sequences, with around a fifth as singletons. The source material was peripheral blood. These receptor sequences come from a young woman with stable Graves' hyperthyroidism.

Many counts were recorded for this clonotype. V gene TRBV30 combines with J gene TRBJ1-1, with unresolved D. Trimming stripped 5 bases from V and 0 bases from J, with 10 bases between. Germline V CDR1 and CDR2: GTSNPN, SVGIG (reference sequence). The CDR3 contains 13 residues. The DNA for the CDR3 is TGTGCCTGGGCGAGAAGGGTGAACACTGAAGCTTTCTTT. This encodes CAWARRVNTEAFF.

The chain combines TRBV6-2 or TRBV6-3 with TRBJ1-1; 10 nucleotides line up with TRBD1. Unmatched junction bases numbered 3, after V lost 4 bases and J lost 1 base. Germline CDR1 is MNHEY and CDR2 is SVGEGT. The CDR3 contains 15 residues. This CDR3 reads CASSFDRGPNTEAFF. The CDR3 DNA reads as TGTGCCAGCAGTTTCGACAGGGGGCCGAACACTGAAGCTTTCTTT.

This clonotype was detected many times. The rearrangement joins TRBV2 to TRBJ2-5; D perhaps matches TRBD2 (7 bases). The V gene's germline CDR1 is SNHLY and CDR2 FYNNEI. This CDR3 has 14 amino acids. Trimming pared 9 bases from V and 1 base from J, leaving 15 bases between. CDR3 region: CASGRGPFQETQYF. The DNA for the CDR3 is TGTGCCAGTGGGCGGGGGCCCTTCCAAGAGACCCAGTACTTC.

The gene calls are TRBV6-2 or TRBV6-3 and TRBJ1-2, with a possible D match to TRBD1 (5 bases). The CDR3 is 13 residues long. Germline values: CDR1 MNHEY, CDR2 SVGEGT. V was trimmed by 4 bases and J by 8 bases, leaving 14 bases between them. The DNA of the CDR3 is TGTGCCAGCAGTTTCCCCGGGGCATGGGGCTACACCTTC. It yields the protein CASSFPGAWGYTF.

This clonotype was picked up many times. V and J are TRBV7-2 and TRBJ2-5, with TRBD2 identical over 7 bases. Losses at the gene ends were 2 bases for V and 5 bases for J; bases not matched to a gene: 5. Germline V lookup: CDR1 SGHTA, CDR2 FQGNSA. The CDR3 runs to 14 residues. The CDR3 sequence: CASSLLGGGETQYF. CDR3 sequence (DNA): TGTGCCAGCAGCTTATTGGGGGGAGGGGAGACCCAGTACTTC.

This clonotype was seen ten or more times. This CDR3 is CASSPQPRSSTEAFF. The DNA of the CDR3 is TGTGCCAGCAGCCCCCAACCCAGGTCCTCCACTGAAGCTTTCTTT. The chain carries TRBV5-5 and TRBJ1-1; D remains ambiguous. Trimming cost V 4 bases and J 4 bases, with 17 bases left between them. The CDR3 has 15 amino acids. The germline V gene encodes CDR1 SGHKS and CDR2 YYEKEE (reference sequence).

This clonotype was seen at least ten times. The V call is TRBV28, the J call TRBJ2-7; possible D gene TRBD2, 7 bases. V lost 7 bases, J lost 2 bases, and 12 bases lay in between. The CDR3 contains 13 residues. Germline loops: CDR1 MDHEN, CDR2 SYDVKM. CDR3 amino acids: CASMGGGTYEQYF. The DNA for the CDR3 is TGTGCCAGCATGGGCGGGGGCACCTACGAGCAGTACTTC.

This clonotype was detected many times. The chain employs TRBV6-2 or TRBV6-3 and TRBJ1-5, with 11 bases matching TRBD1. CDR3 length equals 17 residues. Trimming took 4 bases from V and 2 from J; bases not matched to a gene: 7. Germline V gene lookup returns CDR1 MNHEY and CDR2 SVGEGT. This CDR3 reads CASSSDRGRIGNQPQHF. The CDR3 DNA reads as TGTGCCAGCAGTTCGGACAGGGGGCGAATTGGCAATCAGCCCCAGCATTTT.

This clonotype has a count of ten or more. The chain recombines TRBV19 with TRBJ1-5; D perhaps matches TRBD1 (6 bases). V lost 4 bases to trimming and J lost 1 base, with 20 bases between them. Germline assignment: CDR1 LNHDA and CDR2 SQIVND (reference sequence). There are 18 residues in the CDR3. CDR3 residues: CASSTRQRRQGSNQPQHF. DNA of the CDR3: TGTGCCAGTAGTACCCGACAGCGACGGCAGGGGAGCAATCAGCCCCAGCATTTT.

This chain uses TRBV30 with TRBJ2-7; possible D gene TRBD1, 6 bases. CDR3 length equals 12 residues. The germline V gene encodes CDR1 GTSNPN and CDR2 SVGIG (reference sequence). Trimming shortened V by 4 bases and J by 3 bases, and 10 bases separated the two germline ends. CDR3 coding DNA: TGTGCCTGGAATACAGGGCGCTACGAGCAGTACTTC. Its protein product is CAWNTGRYEQYF.

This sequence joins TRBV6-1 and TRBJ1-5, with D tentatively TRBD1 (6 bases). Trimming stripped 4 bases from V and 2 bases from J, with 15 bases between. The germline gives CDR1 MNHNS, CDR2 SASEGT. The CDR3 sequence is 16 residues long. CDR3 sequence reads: CASSGEGVLGNQPQHF. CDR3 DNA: TGTGCCAGCAGTGGAGAGGGGGTGTTAGGCAATCAGCCCCAGCATTTT.

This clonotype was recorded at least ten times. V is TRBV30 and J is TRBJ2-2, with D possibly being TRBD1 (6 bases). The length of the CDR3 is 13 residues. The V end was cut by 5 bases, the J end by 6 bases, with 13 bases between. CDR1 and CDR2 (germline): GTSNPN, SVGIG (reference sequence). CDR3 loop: CAWALQGSGELFF. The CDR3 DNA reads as TGTGCCTGGGCCCTTCAGGGGTCCGGGGAGCTGTTTTTT.

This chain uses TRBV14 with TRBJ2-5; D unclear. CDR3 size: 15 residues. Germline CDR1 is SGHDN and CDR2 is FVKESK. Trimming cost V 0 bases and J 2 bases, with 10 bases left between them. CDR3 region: CASSQEAGVQETQYF. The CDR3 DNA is TGTGCCAGCAGCCAAGAAGCTGGGGTACAAGAGACCCAGTACTTC.

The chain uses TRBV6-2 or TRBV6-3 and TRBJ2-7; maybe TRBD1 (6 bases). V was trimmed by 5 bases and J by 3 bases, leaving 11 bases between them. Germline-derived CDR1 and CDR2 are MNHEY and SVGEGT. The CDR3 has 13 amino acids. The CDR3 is CASSRDTYYEQYF. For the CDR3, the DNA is TGTGCCAGCAGTCGGGACACTTACTACGAGCAGTACTTC.

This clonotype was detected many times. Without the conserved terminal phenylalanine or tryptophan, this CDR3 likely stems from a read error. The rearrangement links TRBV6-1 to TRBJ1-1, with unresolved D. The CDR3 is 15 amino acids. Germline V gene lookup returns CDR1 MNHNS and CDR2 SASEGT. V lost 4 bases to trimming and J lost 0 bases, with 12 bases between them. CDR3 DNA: TGTGCCAGCAGTGGTCAATTGGACCTGAACACTGAAGCTTTCTCT. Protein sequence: CASSGQLDLNTEAFS.

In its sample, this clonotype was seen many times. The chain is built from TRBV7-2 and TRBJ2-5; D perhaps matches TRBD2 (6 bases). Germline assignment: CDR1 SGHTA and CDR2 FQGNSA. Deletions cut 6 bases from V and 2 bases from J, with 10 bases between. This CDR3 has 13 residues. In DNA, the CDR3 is TGTGCCAGCAGAACGGGACTTCAAGAGACCCAGTACTTC. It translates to CASRTGLQETQYF.

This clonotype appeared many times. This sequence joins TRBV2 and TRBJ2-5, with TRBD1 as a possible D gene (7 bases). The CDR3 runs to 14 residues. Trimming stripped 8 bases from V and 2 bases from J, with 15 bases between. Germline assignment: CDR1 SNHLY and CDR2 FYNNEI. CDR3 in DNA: TGTGCCAGCGGCGGCAGGGGGAGGCAAGAGACCCAGTACTTC. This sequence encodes CASGGRGRQETQYF.

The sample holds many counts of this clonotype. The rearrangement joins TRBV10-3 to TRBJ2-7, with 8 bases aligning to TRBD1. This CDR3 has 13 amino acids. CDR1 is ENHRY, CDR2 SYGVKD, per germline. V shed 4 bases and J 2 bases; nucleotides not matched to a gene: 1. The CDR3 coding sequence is TGTGCCATCAGTGCGGACAGGGCCTACGAGCAGTACTTC. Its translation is CAISADRAYEQYF.

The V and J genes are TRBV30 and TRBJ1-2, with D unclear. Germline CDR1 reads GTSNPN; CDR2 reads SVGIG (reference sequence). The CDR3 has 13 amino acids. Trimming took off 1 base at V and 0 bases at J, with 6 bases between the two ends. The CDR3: CAWSDGTNYGYTF. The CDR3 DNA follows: TGTGCCTGGAGTGACGGGACTAACTATGGCTACACCTTC.

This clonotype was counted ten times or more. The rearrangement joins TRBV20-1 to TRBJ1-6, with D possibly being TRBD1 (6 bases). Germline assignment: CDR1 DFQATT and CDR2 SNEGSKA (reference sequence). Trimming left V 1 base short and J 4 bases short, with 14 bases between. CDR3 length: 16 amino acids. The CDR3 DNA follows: TGCAGTGCTAGAGCCCTGGCGGGGGCTTATAATTCACCCCTCCACTTT. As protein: CSARALAGAYNSPLHF.

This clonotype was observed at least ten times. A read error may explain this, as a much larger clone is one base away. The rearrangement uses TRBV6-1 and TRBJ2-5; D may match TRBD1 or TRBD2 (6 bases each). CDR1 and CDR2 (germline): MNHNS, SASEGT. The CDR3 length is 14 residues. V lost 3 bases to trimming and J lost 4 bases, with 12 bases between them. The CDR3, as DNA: TGTGCCAGCAGTGACAGGGGAGGACTAGAGACCCAGTACTTC. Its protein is CASSDRGGLETQYF.

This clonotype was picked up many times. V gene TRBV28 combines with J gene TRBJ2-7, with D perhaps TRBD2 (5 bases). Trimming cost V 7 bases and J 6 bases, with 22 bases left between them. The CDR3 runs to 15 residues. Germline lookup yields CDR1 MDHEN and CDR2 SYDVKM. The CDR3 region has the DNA TGTGCCAGCACTCCCTGGTCGGACTCGTTCGGCGAGCAGTACTTC. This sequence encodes CASTPWSDSFGEQYF.

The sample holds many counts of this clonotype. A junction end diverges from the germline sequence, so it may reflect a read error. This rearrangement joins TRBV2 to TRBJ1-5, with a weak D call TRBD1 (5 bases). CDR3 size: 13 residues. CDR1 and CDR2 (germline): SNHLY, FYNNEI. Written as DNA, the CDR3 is TGTGCCAGCAGAGAAGACAGTCATCAGCCCCAGCATTTT. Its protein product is CASREDSHQPQHF.

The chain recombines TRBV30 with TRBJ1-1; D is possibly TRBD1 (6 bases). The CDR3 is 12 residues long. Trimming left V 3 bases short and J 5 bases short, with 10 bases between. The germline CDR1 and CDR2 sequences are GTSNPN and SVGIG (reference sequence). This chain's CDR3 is CAWRLGGTEAFF. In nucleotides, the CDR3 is TGTGCCTGGAGACTAGGGGGTACTGAAGCTTTCTTT.

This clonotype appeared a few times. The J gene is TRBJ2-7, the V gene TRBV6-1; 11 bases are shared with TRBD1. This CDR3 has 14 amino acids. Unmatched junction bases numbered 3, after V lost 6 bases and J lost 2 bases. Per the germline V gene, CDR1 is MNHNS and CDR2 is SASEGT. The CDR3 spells CASSRTGGAYEQYF. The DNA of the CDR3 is TGTGCCAGCAGCCGGACAGGGGGCGCCTACGAGCAGTACTTC.

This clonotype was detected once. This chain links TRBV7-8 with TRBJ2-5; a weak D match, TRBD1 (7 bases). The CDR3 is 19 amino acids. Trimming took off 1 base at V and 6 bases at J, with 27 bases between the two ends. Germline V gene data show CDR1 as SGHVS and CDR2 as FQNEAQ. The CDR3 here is CASSLGLLMPAGGRKTQYF. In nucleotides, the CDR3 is TGTGCCAGCAGCTTAGGTTTATTAATGCCCGCAGGGGGGAGAAAGACCCAGTACTTC. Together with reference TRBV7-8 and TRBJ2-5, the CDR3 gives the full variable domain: GAGVSQSPRYKVAKRGQDVALRCDPISGHVSLFWYQQALGQGPEFLTYFQNEAQLDKSGLPSDRFFAERPEGSVSTLKIQRTQQEDSAVYLCASSLGLLMPAGGRKTQYFGPGTRLLVL.

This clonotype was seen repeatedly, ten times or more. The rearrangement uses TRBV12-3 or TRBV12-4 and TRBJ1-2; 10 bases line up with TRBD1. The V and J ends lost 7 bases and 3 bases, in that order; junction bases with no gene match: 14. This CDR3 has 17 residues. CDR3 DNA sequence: TGTGCCAGCATCTTTTCCGGGACAGGGGCTGGGGACTATGGCTACACCTTC. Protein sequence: CASIFSGTGAGDYGYTF.

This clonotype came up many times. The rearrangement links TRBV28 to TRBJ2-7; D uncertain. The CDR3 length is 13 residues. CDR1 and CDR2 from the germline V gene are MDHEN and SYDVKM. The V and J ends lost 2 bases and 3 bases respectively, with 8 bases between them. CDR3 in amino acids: CASSLVNFYEQYF. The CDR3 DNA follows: TGTGCCAGCAGTTTAGTGAATTTCTACGAGCAGTACTTC.